A single sample is the source of the 7 T cell receptor beta chains below, sequenced in a study of T cell repertoires in cytomegalovirus infection. Each CDR3 protein gets one entry after TCRdb re-called the reads with MiXCR. Here the sample spans approximately 500,000 distinct CDR3 sequences, roughly 10% being singletons. Sequencing input: PBMCs. All receptors derive from a human donor in good health (CMV status not recorded). Some clones in this sample may be carry-over from other donors' samples.

This clonotype has just a few counts. The genes are TRBV20-1 and TRBJ1-1, with D perhaps TRBD1 (6 bases). V lost 5 bases and J 0 bases, leaving 10 bases between the germline ends. This CDR3 comprises 13 residues. The germline gives CDR1 DFQATT, CDR2 SNEGSKA (reference sequence). CDR3 loop: CSAWTDVNTEAFF. In nucleotides, the CDR3 is TGCAGTGCTTGGACAGATGTGAACACTGAAGCTTTCTTT.

This clonotype was seen ten or more times. The chain employs TRBV7-2 and TRBJ2-7; 7 bases match TRBD2. Germline trimming cut 5 bases from V and 2 bases from J; bases unmatched to any gene: 9. Germline-derived CDR1 and CDR2 are SGHTA and FQGNSA. The CDR3 extends over 15 amino acids. The CDR3 protein is CASSPTSGLAYEQYF. CDR3 bases: TGTGCCAGCAGCCCCACAAGTGGACTAGCCTACGAGCAGTACTTC.

Ten or more counts support this clonotype. This chain uses TRBV5-4 with TRBJ2-7; D may be TRBD1 (6 bases). The germline V and J ends were trimmed by 0 bases and 2 bases, with 12 bases remaining between them. The CDR3 sequence is 15 residues long. Germline V gene lookup returns CDR1 SGHNT and CDR2 YYREEE (reference sequence). The CDR3 sequence: CASSLEGGSPYEQYF. The CDR3 nucleotides are TGTGCCAGCAGCTTGGAAGGGGGTTCCCCCTACGAGCAGTACTTC.

The rearrangement joins TRBV13 to TRBJ1-1; D uncertain. The CDR3 loop spans 13 amino acids. Germline CDR1 is PRHDT and CDR2 is FYEKMQ (reference sequence). The ends were cut back, 4 bases at V and 5 bases at J, with 11 bases in the middle. The CDR3 spells CASSSVRKTEAFF. CDR3 sequence (DNA): TGTGCCAGCAGCTCCGTGCGAAAGACTGAAGCTTTCTTT.

In this sample, this clonotype turned up many times. The rearrangement links TRBV12-5 to TRBJ2-5, with TRBD1 identical over 7 bases. The CDR3 consists of 15 residues. Germline V gene lookup returns CDR1 LGHNT and CDR2 FRNRAP. J lost 1 base, V lost 1 base, and 3 bases had no gene match. Here the CDR3 reads CASGLGQGFQETQYF. The CDR3 DNA reads as TGTGCTAGTGGTTTGGGACAGGGTTTCCAAGAGACCCAGTACTTC. Combining the CDR3 with reference TRBV12-5 and TRBJ2-5 gives the whole variable domain DARVTQTPRHKVTEMGQEVTMRCQPILGHNTVFWYRQTMMQGLELLAYFRNRAPLDDSGMPKDRFSAEMPDATLATLKIQPSEPRDSAVYFCASGLGQGFQETQYFGPGTRLLVL.

This clonotype was recorded once. The CDR3 sequence is CASSGDRDNGELFF. CDR3 bases: TGTGCCAGCAGTGGGGACAGGGACAACGGGGAGCTGTTTTTT. The genes are TRBV25-1 and TRBJ2-2; TRBD1 matches 9 bases. Germline V lookup: CDR1 MGHDK, CDR2 SYGVNS. V gave up 4 bases and J gave up 7 bases; unmatched junction bases: 4. This CDR3 spans 14 amino acids. The complete variable domain, with remaining parts taken from reference TRBV25-1 and TRBJ2-2, reads EADIYQTPRYLVIGTGKKITLECSQTMGHDKMYWYQQDPGMELHLIHYSYGVNSTEKGDLSSESTVSRIRTEHFPLTLESARPSHTSQYLCASSGDRDNGELFFGEGSRLTVL.

This clonotype was seen many times. This chain links TRBV6-1 with TRBJ1-1; D may be TRBD1 (6 bases). Germline lookup yields CDR1 MNHNS and CDR2 SASEGT. The CDR3 is 14 residues long. Between the trimmed V and J ends, which lost 8 bases and 1 base, there was a span of 14 bases. The CDR3 nucleotides read TGTGCCAGCCCCCCGACAGGCAGGAACACTGAAGCTTTCTTT. Translated, it gives CASPPTGRNTEAFF.